Below, one TCR beta chain is given with its context. This sample is part of a study of T cells after yellow fever vaccination. A single record per CDR3 protein comes from TCRdb applying MiXCR to the 5' RACE reads. This repertoire shows roughly 250,000 distinct CDR3 sequences, 13% found once; its top ten account for 0.5% to 0.6%. CDR1 is WSHSY, CDR2 SAAADI, per germline. The CDR3 runs 16 residues. V lost 6 bases and J lost 2, with 18 bases in between. The sequence was obtained from a man aged 30 to 45 who received the YFV17D yellow fever vaccine. The specimen comprised CD4+ T cells sorted from PBMCs, sampled 45 days after the yellow fever booster vaccination. The rearrangement links TRBV10-2 to TRBJ2-3, with D possibly matching TRBD2 (7 bases). The CDR3 loop reads CASREGRRGATDTQYF. In DNA form, the CDR3 reads TGCGCCAGCAGGGAGGGCAGACGGGGGGCCACAGATACGCAGTATTTT.